This TCR beta chain was identified during a study of cytomegalovirus exposure and HLA in healthy donors. General study points: A few chains linked to CMV were shown in vitro to be specific for CMV antigens.

Primers included in the PCR were 60 Vbeta and 13 Jbeta primers. Assay: immunoSEQ multiplex PCR; the TCRdb copy retains only in-frame clones and omits some. In the table there are approximately 98,000 clones, about 81% of which are singletons. This clone was seen once. Antigen specificity is unknown. The germline V gene encodes CDR1 SEHNR and CDR2 FQNEAQ (reference sequence). V shed 7 bases, J shed 1 base, and the junction held 6 bases outside the gene matches. The CDR3 consists of 15 residues. Sequences were obtained from PBMCs. The clonotype originates from a young man in good health and CMV-seropositive. V usage is TRBV7-9 and J usage is TRBJ2-2; 7 bases agree with TRBD2. CDR3 sequence (DNA): TGTGCCAGCACCATCGGGGGGTTGAACACCGGGGAGCTGTTTTTT. Translated: CASTIGGLNTGELFF.